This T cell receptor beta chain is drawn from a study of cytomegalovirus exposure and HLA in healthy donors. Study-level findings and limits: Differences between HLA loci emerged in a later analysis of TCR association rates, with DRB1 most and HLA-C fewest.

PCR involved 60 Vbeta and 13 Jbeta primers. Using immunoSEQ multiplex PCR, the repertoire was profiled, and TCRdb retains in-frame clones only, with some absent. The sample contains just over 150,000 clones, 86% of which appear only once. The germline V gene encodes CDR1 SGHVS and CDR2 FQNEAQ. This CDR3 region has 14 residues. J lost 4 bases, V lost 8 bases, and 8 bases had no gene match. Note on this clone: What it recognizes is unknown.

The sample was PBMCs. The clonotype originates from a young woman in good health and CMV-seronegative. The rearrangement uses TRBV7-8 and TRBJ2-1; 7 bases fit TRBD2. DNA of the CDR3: TGTGCCAGCCTGGGGGGGGACCCGTACAATGAGCAGTTCTTC. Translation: CASLGGDPYNEQFF.